Described below is a single T cell receptor beta chain sequence and its context. Libraries were prepared by immunoSEQ multiplex PCR; TCRdb keeps only in-frame clonotypes and omits some of them. The sample records around 120,000 clones, 92% being singletons. This entry belongs to a study of T cell responses to AZD1222 COVID-19 vaccine. Germline CDR1 and CDR2: MDHEN and SYDVKM. There are 15 residues in the CDR3. Between the trimmed V and J ends, which lost 6 bases and 7 bases, there was a span of 19 bases. Specimen: peripheral blood, collected on day 0 of AZD1222 vaccination. The sequence came from an adult in good health. The rearrangement uses TRBV28 and TRBJ2-1; D tentatively reads TRBD1 or TRBD2 (5 bases each). CDR3 DNA: TGTGCCAGCAGGACCCCCGGGACCCCTGGGAATGAGCAGTTCTTC. Protein sequence: CASRTPGTPGNEQFF.